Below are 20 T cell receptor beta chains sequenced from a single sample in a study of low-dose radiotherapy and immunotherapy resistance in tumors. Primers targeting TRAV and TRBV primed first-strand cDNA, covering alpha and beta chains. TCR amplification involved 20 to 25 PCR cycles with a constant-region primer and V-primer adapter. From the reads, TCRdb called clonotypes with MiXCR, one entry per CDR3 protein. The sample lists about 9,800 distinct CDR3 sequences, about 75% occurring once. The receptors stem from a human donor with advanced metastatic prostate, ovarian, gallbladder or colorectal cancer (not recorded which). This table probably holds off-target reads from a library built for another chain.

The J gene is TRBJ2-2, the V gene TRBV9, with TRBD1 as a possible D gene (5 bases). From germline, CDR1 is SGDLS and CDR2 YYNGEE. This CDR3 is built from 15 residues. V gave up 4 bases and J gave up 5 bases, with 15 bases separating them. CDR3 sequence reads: CASSSQPTVTGELFF. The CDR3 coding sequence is TGTGCCAGCAGCTCCCAACCGACAGTTACCGGGGAGCTGTTTTTT. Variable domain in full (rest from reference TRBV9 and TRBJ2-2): DSGVTQTPKHLITATGQRVTLRCSPRSGDLSVYWYQQSLDQGLQFLIQYYNGEERAKGNILERFSAQQFPDLHSELNLSSLELGDSALYFCASSSQPTVTGELFFGEGSRLTVL.

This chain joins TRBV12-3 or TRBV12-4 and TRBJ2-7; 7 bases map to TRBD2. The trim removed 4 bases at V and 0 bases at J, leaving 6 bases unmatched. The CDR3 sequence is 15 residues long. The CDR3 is CASSSRERDSYEQYF. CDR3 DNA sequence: TGTGCCAGCAGTTCCAGGGAGCGGGACTCCTACGAGCAGTACTTC.

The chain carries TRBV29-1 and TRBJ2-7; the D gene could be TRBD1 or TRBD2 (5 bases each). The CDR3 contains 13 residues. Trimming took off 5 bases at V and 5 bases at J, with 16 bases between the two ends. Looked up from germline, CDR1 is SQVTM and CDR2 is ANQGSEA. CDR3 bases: TGCAGCGTTCGTACGGGACCGACGAACGAGCAGTACTTC. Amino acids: CSVRTGPTNEQYF.

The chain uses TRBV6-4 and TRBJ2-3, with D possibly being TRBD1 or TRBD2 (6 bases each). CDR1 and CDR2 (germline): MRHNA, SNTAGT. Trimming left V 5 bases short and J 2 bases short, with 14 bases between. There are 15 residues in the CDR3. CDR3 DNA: TGTGCCAGCAGTACGAGGGGGGATCCCACAGATACGCAGTATTTT. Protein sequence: CASSTRGDPTDTQYF.

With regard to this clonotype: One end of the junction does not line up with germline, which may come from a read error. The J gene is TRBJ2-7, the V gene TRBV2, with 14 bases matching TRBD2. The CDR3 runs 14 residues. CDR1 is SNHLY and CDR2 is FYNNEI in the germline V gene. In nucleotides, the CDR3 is TGTGCCTGCAGACTAGCGGGAGGGCCCTACGAGCAGTACTTC. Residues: CACRLAGGPYEQYF.

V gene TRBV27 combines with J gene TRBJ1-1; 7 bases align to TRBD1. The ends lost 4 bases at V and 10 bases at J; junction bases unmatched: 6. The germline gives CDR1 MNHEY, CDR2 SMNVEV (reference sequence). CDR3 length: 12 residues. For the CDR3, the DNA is TGTGCCAGCAGTTGGAACAGGGGTGTAGCTTTCTTT. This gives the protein CASSWNRGVAFF.

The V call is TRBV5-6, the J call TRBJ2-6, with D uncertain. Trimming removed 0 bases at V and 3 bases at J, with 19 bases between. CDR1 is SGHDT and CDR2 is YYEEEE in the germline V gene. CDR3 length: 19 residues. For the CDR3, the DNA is TGTGCCAGCAGCTTGGTCGGCGGATTAAGCCTACGTGGGGCCAACGTCCTGACTTTC. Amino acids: CASSLVGGLSLRGANVLTF.

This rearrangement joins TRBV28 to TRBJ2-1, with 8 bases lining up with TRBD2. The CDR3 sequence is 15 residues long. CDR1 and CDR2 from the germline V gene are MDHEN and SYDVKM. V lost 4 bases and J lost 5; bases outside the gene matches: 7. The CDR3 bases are TGTGCCAGCAGTTCCTATAGCGGGATCCACAATGAGCAGTTCTTC. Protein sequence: CASSSYSGIHNEQFF.

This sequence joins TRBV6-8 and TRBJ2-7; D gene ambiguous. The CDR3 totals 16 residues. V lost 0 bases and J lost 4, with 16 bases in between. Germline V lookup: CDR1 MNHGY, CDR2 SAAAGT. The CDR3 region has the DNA TGTGCCAGCAGTTACTCGACTCCGGTCCTGCCTTACGAGCAGTACTTC. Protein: CASSYSTPVLPYEQYF.

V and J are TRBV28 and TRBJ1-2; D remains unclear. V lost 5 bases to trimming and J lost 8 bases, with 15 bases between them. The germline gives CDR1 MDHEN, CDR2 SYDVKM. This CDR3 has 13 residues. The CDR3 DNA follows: TGTGCCAGCAGTCCCTCCGGCGAGGGAGGCTACACCTTC. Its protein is CASSPSGEGGYTF.

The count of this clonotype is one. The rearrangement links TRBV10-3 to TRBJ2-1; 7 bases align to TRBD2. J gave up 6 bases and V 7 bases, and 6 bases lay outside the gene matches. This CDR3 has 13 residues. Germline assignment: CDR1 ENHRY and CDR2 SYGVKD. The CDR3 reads CAITPGGSNEQFF. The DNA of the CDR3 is TGTGCCATCACCCCTGGCGGGAGCAATGAGCAGTTCTTC.

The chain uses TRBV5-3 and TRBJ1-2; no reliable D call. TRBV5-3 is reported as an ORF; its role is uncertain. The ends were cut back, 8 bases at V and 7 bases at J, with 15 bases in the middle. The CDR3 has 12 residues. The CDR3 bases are TGTGCCAGCAGCGTAAGACATGGTGGCTACACCTTC. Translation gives CASSVRHGGYTF.

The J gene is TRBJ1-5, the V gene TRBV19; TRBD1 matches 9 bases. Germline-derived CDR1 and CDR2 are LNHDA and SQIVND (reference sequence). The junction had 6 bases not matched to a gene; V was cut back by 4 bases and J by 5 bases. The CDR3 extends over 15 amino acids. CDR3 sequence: CASSRTGGRDQPQHF. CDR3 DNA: TGTGCCAGTAGTAGAACAGGGGGCCGGGATCAGCCCCAGCATTTT.

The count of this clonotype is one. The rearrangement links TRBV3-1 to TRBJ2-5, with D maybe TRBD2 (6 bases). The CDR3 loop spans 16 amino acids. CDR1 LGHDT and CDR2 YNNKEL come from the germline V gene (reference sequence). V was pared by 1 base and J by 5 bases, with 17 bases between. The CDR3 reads CASSQGGAGREETQYF. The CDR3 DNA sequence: TGTGCCAGCAGCCAAGGAGGGGCGGGACGGGAGGAGACCCAGTACTTC.

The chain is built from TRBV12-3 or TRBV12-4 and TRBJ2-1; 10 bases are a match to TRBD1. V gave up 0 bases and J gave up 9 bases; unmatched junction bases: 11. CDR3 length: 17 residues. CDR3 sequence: CASSLAGGRQGAGEQFF. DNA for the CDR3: TGTGCCAGCAGTTTAGCCGGCGGGAGACAGGGGGCAGGTGAGCAGTTCTTC.

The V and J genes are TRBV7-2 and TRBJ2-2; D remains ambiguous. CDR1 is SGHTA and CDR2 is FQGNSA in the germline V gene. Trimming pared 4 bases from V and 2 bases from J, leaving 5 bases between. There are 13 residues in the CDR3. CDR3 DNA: TGTGCCAGCAGCTCCCCAAACACCGGGGAGCTGTTTTTT. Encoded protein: CASSSPNTGELFF.

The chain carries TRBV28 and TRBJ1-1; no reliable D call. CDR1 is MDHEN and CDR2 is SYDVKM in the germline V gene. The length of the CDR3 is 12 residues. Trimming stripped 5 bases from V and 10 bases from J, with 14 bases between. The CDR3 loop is CASSRPATGAFF. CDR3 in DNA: TGTGCCAGCAGTCGCCCTGCAACGGGAGCTTTCTTT.

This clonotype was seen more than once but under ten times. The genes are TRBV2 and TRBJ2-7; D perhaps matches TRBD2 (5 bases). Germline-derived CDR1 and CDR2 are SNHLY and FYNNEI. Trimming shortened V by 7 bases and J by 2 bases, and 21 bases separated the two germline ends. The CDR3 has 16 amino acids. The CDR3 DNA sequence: TGTGCCAGCACCCCTGCCGAGGGCGGGTGGGCCTACGAGCAGTACTTC. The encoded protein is CASTPAEGGWAYEQYF.

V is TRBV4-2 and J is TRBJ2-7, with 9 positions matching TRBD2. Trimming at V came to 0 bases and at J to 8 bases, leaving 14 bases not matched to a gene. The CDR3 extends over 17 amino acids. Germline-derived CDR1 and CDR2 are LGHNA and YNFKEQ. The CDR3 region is CASSQDQGLAGVVKQYF. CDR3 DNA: TGTGCCAGCAGCCAAGATCAGGGACTAGCCGGGGTTGTAAAGCAGTACTTC.

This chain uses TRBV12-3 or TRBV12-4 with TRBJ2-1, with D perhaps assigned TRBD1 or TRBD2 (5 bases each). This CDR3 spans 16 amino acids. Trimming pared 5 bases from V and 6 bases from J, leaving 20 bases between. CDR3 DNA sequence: TGTGCCAGCAGTGGGGACGTCGTCCGAACTAGCAATGAGCAGTTCTTC. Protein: CASSGDVVRTSNEQFF.